This T cell receptor beta chain was captured in a study of CD8 T cells in Susac syndrome. CD8+ and CD4+ T cells taken from blood had their TCR beta sequenced. An input of about 0.5 to 1 ug of RNA was subjected to reverse transcription using random hexamers. TCRdb reanalysed the immunoSEQ multiplex PCR reads using MiXCR and keeps one entry per CDR3 protein. This table has some 140,000 distinct CDR3 sequences, over 80% appearing once. CDR1 and CDR2 (germline): LNHDA, SQIVND (reference sequence). V was pared by 0 bases and J by 7 bases, with 7 bases between. The CDR3 is 13 residues long. The origin of this receptor is a human donor with multiple sclerosis. V is TRBV19 and J is TRBJ2-1, with D perhaps TRBD1 (5 bases). The sample taken for sequencing was CD8+ T cells from PBMCs. The CDR3 sequence: CASSIDAGNEQFF. In DNA, the CDR3 is TGTGCCAGTAGTATAGACGCAGGGAATGAGCAGTTCTTC.